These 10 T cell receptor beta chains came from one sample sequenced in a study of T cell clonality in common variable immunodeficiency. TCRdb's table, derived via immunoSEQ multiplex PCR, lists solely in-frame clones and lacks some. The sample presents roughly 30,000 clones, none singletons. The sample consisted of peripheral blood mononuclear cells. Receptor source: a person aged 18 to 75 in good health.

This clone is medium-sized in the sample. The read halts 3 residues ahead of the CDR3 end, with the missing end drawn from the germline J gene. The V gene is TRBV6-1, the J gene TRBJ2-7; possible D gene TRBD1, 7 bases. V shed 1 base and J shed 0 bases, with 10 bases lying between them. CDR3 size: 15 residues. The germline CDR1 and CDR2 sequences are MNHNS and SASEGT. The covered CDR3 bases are TGTGCCAGCAGTGAAGGCCAGGGGGGCTCCTACGAG. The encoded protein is CASSEGQGGSYE. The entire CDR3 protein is CASSEGQGGSYEQYF.

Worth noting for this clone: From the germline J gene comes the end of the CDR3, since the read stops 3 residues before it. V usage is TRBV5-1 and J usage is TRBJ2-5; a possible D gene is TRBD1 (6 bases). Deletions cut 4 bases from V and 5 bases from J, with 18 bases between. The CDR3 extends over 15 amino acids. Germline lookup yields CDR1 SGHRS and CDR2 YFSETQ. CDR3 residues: CASSPGTPIPETQYF. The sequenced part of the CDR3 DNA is TGCGCCAGCAGCCCCGGGACACCAATACCGGAGACC.

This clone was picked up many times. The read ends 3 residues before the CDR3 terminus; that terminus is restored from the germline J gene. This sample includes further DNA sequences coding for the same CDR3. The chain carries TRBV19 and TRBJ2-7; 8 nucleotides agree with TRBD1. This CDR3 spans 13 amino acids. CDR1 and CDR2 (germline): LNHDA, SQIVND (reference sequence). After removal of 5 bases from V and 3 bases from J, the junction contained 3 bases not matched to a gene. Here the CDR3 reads CASSPGQDYEQYF. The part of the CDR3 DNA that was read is TGTGCCAGTAGTCCGGGACAGGACTACGAG.

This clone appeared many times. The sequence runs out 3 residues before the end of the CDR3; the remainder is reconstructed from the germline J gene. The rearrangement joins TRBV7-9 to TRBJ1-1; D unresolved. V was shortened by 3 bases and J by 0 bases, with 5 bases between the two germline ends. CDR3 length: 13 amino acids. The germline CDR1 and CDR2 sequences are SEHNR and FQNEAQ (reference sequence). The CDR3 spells CASSFGLNTEAFF. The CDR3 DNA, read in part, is TGTGCCAGCAGCTTCGGGTTGAACACTGAA.

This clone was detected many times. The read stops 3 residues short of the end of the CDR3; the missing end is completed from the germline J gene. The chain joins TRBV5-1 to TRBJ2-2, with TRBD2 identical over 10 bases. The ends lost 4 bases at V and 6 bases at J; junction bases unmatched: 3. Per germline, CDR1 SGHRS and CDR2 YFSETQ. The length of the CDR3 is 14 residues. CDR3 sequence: CASSPSGSSGELFF. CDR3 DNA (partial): TGCGCCAGCAGCCCTAGCGGGAGCTCCGGGGAG.

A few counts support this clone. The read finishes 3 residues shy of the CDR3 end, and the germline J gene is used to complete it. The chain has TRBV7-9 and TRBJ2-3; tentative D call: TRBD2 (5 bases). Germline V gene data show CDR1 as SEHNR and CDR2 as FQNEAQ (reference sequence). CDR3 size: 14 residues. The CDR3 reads CASTSGSSNQPQYF. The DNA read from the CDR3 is TGTGCCAGCACTTCGGGTTCTAGCAATCAGCCG.

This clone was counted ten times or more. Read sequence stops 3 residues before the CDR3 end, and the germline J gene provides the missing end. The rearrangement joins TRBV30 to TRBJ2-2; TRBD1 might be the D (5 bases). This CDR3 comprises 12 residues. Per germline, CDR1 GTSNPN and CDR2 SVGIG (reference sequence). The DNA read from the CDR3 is TGTGCCTGGACTGAAGGGGAAGGAAAG. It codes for CAWTEGEGK. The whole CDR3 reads CAWTEGEGKLFF.

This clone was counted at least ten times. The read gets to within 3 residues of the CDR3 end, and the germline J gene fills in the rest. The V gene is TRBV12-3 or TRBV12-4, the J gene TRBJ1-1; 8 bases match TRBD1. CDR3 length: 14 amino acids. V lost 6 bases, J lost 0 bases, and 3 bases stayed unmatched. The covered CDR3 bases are TGTGCCAGCAGGCCGGACAGGGTGAACACTGAA. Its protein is CASRPDRVNTE. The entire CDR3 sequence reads CASRPDRVNTEAFF.

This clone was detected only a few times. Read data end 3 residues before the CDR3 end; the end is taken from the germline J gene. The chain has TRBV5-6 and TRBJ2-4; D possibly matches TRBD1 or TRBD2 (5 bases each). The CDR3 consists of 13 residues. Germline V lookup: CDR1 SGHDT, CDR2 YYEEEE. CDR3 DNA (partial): TGTGCCAGCAACACCAGAGAGAGGGGCTAT. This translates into CASNTRERGY. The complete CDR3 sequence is CASNTRERGYQYF.

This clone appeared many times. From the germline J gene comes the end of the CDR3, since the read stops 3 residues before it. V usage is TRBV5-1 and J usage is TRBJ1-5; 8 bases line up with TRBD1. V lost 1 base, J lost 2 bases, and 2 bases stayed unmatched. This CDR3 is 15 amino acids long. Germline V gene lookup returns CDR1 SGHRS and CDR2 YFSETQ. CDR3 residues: CASSLQGAGNQPQHF. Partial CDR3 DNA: TGCGCCAGCAGCTTGCAGGGGGCCGGCAATCAGCCC.